This entry lists 32 T cell receptor beta chains sequenced from one sample in a study of blood T cell repertoires in COVID-19. Sequenced by immunoSEQ multiplex PCR; TCRdb stores in-frame clones only, minus some. Of some 120,000 clones in the sample, around 81% are singletons; the top ten hold 8.5% to 12%. The sample taken for sequencing was peripheral blood. The receptors originated from a human donor in a cohort sampled during active COVID-19.

This sequence joins TRBV19 and TRBJ1-1, with a weak D call TRBD1 (6 bases). CDR3 size: 15 residues. From germline, CDR1 is LNHDA and CDR2 SQIVND (reference sequence). V shed 0 bases and J shed 1 base, with 9 bases lying between them. The CDR3 nucleotides are TGTGCCAGTAGTATAGACGGACAGCCGAACACTGAAGCTTTCTTT. Encoded protein: CASSIDGQPNTEAFF.

Concerning this clone itself: The same CDR3 is also encoded by other DNA sequences in this sample. The chain links TRBV20-1 to TRBJ2-7; 7 nucleotides line up with TRBD1. The length of the CDR3 is 11 residues. Per germline, CDR1 DFQATT and CDR2 SNEGSKA (reference sequence). Trimming at V came to 5 bases and at J to 4 bases, leaving 2 bases not matched to a gene. The CDR3 spells CSALQGYEQYF. CDR3 nucleotide sequence: TGCAGTGCTCTACAGGGGTACGAGCAGTACTTC.

The chain joins TRBV15 to TRBJ1-3; maybe TRBD1 (6 bases). CDR3 length: 17 residues. Germline lookup yields CDR1 LNHNV and CDR2 YYDKDF (reference sequence). V gave up 3 bases and J gave up 1 base, with 16 bases separating them. The CDR3 protein is CATSRAPGVGSGNTIYF. The CDR3 bases are TGTGCCACCAGCAGGGCCCCAGGGGTTGGTTCTGGAAACACCATATATTTT.

This chain links TRBV28 with TRBJ2-7; the D gene is possibly TRBD2 (5 bases). The CDR3 totals 16 residues. Trimming removed 6 bases at V and 2 bases at J, with 20 bases between. Germline V gene sequence: CDR1 MDHEN, CDR2 SYDVKM. The CDR3 region has the DNA TGTGCCAGCAGCGAGGACTCAGGACTTTTAACCTACGAGCAGTACTTC. Its translation is CASSEDSGLLTYEQYF.

This chain uses TRBV19 with TRBJ2-6; the D is unclear. CDR3 length equals 17 residues. V was pared by 3 bases and J by 0 bases, with 12 bases between. CDR1 and CDR2 from the germline V gene are LNHDA and SQIVND (reference sequence). Here the CDR3 reads CASSISLAASGANVLTF. The CDR3 DNA follows: TGTGCCAGTAGTATTTCATTGGCGGCCTCTGGGGCCAACGTCCTGACTTTC.

The chain is built from TRBV7-8 and TRBJ2-7; 10 positions match TRBD1. Germline V gene data show CDR1 as SGHVS and CDR2 as FQNEAQ. The CDR3 has 16 amino acids. The ends lost 1 base at V and 7 bases at J; junction bases unmatched: 10. The CDR3 DNA follows: TGTGCCAGCAGCTTAGGGGTGGGGACAGGGGTGTATGAGCAGTACTTC. As protein: CASSLGVGTGVYEQYF.

The CDR3: CASSVESSGSKNIQYF. In DNA form, the CDR3 reads TGTGCCAGCAGTGTCGAATCTAGCGGGAGCAAAAACATTCAGTACTTC. This rearrangement joins TRBV27 to TRBJ2-4; 10 bases fit TRBD2. CDR1 MNHEY and CDR2 SMNVEV come from the germline V gene (reference sequence). CDR3 length: 16 residues. Germline trimming cut 5 bases from V and 3 bases from J; bases unmatched to any gene: 7.

The V and J genes are TRBV19 and TRBJ2-3; D remains ambiguous. V dropped 5 bases and J dropped 2 bases, with 8 bases sitting between them. Germline V CDR1 and CDR2: LNHDA, SQIVND (reference sequence). The CDR3 is made up of 13 amino acids. DNA for the CDR3: TGTGCCAGTAGTTCCCCAAACACAGATACGCAGTATTTT. Translated, it gives CASSSPNTDTQYF.

This clone is a singleton in its sample. The rearrangement uses TRBV12-3 or TRBV12-4 and TRBJ2-2, with TRBD1 identical over 9 bases. The CDR3 is 13 residues long. V trimming: 5 bases; J trimming: 6 bases; junction bases outside the gene matches: 1. CDR3 protein: CASSRQGAGELFF. DNA of the CDR3: TGTGCCAGCAGTCGACAGGGGGCCGGGGAGCTGTTTTTT.

The rearrangement uses TRBV30 and TRBJ1-5; the D is unclear. V was clipped by 0 bases and J by 7 bases, with 13 bases between them. The CDR3 length is 14 residues. Germline V gene lookup returns CDR1 GTSNPN and CDR2 SVGIG (reference sequence). CDR3 loop: CAWSVPPGGQPQHF. CDR3 DNA sequence: TGTGCCTGGAGTGTACCTCCTGGAGGGCAGCCCCAGCATTTT.

V gene TRBV2 combines with J gene TRBJ2-5; 12 bases are shared with TRBD1. Germline V gene sequence: CDR1 SNHLY, CDR2 FYNNEI. The CDR3 has 16 residues. The junction had 5 bases not matched to a gene; V was cut back by 5 bases and J by 1 base. The CDR3 here is CASSPGTGGTQETQYF. The CDR3 region has the DNA TGTGCCAGCAGTCCCGGGACAGGGGGCACCCAAGAGACCCAGTACTTC.

The rearrangement uses TRBV18 and TRBJ2-5; D is perhaps TRBD1 (6 bases). This CDR3 is 13 amino acids long. Germline V gene lookup returns CDR1 KGHSH and CDR2 LQKENI. Trimming pared 6 bases from V and 2 bases from J, leaving 10 bases between. CDR3 amino acids: CASSTGIQETQYF. The CDR3, as DNA: TGTGCCAGCTCGACAGGAATACAAGAGACCCAGTACTTC.

CDR3 region: CASSQPSRGGYNEQFF. The CDR3 DNA reads TGCGCCAGCAGCCAACCCTCGAGGGGAGGGTACAATGAGCAGTTCTTC. The V call is TRBV4-3, the J call TRBJ2-1; TRBD2 matches at 7 bases. This CDR3 comprises 16 residues. V lost 2 bases and J lost 4; bases outside the gene matches: 8. Looked up from germline, CDR1 is LGHNA and CDR2 is YSLEER.

The chain is built from TRBV28 and TRBJ2-7, with 7 bases fitting TRBD1. The CDR3 runs 14 residues. The V and J ends lost 2 bases and 2 bases, in that order; junction bases with no gene match: 3. Germline V gene data show CDR1 as MDHEN and CDR2 as SYDVKM. The DNA for the CDR3 is TGTGCCAGCAGTTTAGAGGGGGCGCCCTACGAGCAGTACTTC. As protein: CASSLEGAPYEQYF.

The chain joins TRBV5-6 to TRBJ2-7; TRBD1 agrees at 7 bases. The CDR3 has 15 residues. Germline V gene data show CDR1 as SGHDT and CDR2 as YYEEEE. V lost 4 bases and J lost 2; bases outside the gene matches: 9. CDR3 residues: CASSGQQGSAYEQYF. CDR3 in DNA: TGTGCCAGCAGCGGTCAACAGGGGTCCGCCTACGAGCAGTACTTC.

This clone was counted between two and nine times. This chain connects TRBV18 to TRBJ2-7, with D perhaps TRBD2 (6 bases). CDR1 is KGHSH and CDR2 is LQKENI in the germline V gene. Trimming pared 6 bases from V and 2 bases from J, leaving 14 bases between. The CDR3 loop spans 14 amino acids. CDR3 coding DNA: TGTGCCAGCTCGCGGGGAGCCCAGACCTACGAGCAGTACTTC. The encoded protein is CASSRGAQTYEQYF. The whole variable domain, remainder taken from reference TRBV18 and TRBJ2-7, is NAGVMQNPRHLVRRRGQEARLRCSPMKGHSHVYWYRQLPEEGLKFMVYLQKENIIDESGMPKERFSAEFPKEGPSILRIQQVVRGDSAAYFCASSRGAQTYEQYFGPGTRLTVT.

This chain joins TRBV29-1 and TRBJ2-7, with D perhaps TRBD1 (6 bases). Germline V CDR1 and CDR2: SQVTM, ANQGSEA. CDR3 size: 15 residues. V was pared by 0 bases and J by 4 bases, with 16 bases between. The CDR3 sequence is CSVEDDRPGRYEQYF. CDR3 DNA sequence: TGCAGCGTTGAAGACGACAGGCCGGGGCGTTACGAGCAGTACTTC.

DNA of the CDR3: TGTGCCATCAGTGAGGCCTCAGGGACTAGCTCCTACAATGAGCAGTTCTTC. This codes for CAISEASGTSSYNEQFF. The chain has TRBV10-3 and TRBJ2-1, with 8 bases matching TRBD2. The J segment lost 0 bases and the V segment lost 2 bases, leaving 6 bases of the junction unmatched. The CDR3 consists of 17 residues. Per the germline V gene, CDR1 is ENHRY and CDR2 is SYGVKD.

The genes are TRBV28 and TRBJ2-7, with D possibly TRBD2 on 5 matching bases. The CDR3 is 12 residues long. Trimming pared 6 bases from V and 2 bases from J, leaving 8 bases between. Germline V gives CDR1 MDHEN, CDR2 SYDVKM. Written as DNA, the CDR3 is TGTGCCAGCAGGTCGGGGACCTACGAGCAGTACTTC. Its translation is CASRSGTYEQYF.

V is TRBV7-3 and J is TRBJ2-3; 11 bases line up with TRBD2. Germline V lookup: CDR1 SGHTA, CDR2 FQGTGA. Germline trimming cut 2 bases from V and 5 bases from J; bases unmatched to any gene: 6. CDR3 length equals 16 residues. The CDR3 coding sequence is TGTGCCAGCAGCTTAGGTAGCGGGGGGGCCTTAGATACGCAGTATTTT. Encoded protein: CASSLGSGGALDTQYF.

The chain couples TRBV28 to TRBJ2-1; a possible D gene is TRBD1 (8 bases). The CDR3 runs to 16 residues. CDR1 is MDHEN, CDR2 SYDVKM, per germline. V dropped 5 bases and J dropped 0 bases, with 14 bases sitting between them. DNA for the CDR3: TGTGCCAGCAGTCCGACAGGGGACTACTCCTACAATGAGCAGTTCTTC. Translated: CASSPTGDYSYNEQFF.

This clone was seen more than once but under ten times. The rearrangement joins TRBV30 to TRBJ2-7; 7 positions agree with TRBD1. The V segment lost 0 bases and the J segment 1 base; nucleotides outside the gene matches: 3. This CDR3 has 14 amino acids. Germline V lookup: CDR1 GTSNPN, CDR2 SVGIG (reference sequence). The CDR3 protein is CAWSVGGQSYEQYF. The CDR3 DNA follows: TGTGCCTGGAGTGTTGGGGGACAGTCCTACGAGCAGTACTTC.

A remark on this clone: The junction and the germline gene differ at one end; a read error may be behind it. The rearrangement links TRBV11-3 to TRBJ1-3; D uncertain. The CDR3 has 15 amino acids. Germline CDR1 SGHNT, CDR2 YENEEA. This chain's CDR3 is CASSLETFSGNTIYF. CDR3 nucleotides: TGTGCCAGCAGCCTAGAGACATTCTCTGGAAACACCATATATTTT. Looking up the rest from reference TRBV11-3 and TRBJ1-3 gives the full variable domain: EAGVVQSPRYKIIEKKQPVAFWCNPISGHNTLYWYLQNLGQGPELLIRYENEEAVDDSQLPKDRFSAERLKGVDSTLKIQPAELGDSAVYLCASSLETFSGNTIYFGEGSWLTVV.

Here the CDR3 DNA reads TGTGCCAGCAGCCAAGGGGCAGCCGGAAACACCATATATTTT. Its protein is CASSQGAAGNTIYF. V usage is TRBV3-1 (or the pseudogene TRBV3-2) and J usage is TRBJ1-3; D gene ambiguous. Trimming took 1 base from V and 4 from J, leaving 8 bases between them. CDR3 length: 14 residues. Germline lookup yields CDR1 LGHDT and CDR2 YNNKEL (reference sequence).

The chain is built from TRBV19 and TRBJ1-5; 8 nucleotides agree with TRBD1. Per germline, CDR1 LNHDA and CDR2 SQIVND (reference sequence). The V gene end was trimmed by 5 bases and the J gene end by 2 bases; junction bases not matched to a gene: 14. This CDR3 is 18 amino acids long. CDR3 DNA: TGTGCCAGTAGTCAACCCGGACAGGGATTCTCTGGCAATCAGCCCCAGCATTTT. Translating it yields CASSQPGQGFSGNQPQHF. Based on the CDR3 plus reference TRBV19 and TRBJ1-5, the full variable domain is DGGITQSPKYLFRKEGQNVTLSCEQNLNHDAMYWYRQDPGQGLRLIYYSQIVNDFQKGDIAEGYSVSREKKESFPLTVTSAQKNPTAFYLCASSQPGQGFSGNQPQHFGDGTRLSIL.

The chain is built from TRBV9 and TRBJ2-2; 9 positions match TRBD1. The germline gives CDR1 SGDLS, CDR2 YYNGEE. Trimming took 4 bases from V and 4 from J; bases not matched to a gene: 5. The CDR3 is 15 amino acids. CDR3 protein: CASSYRQGGTGELFF. CDR3 coding DNA: TGTGCCAGCAGCTATAGACAGGGGGGCACCGGGGAGCTGTTTTTT.

This sequence joins TRBV7-6 and TRBJ2-7; 9 bases match TRBD2. The germline V gene encodes CDR1 SGHVS and CDR2 FNYEAQ. The CDR3 runs 18 residues. The trim removed 5 bases at V and 3 bases at J, leaving 17 bases unmatched. CDR3 amino acids: CASSPNPPGSGSNYEQYF. The CDR3 coding sequence is TGTGCCAGCAGCCCCAACCCTCCGGGTAGCGGGAGTAACTACGAGCAGTACTTC.

The J gene is TRBJ2-5, the V gene TRBV3-1 (or the pseudogene TRBV3-2); TRBD2 matches at 10 bases. The CDR3 consists of 16 residues. The ends lost 4 bases at V and 3 bases at J; junction bases unmatched: 8. Germline values: CDR1 LGHDT, CDR2 YNNKEL (reference sequence). The CDR3 is CASSPRTSGEKETQYF. The CDR3 DNA reads TGTGCCAGCAGCCCTCGGACTAGCGGTGAGAAAGAGACCCAGTACTTC.

This sequence joins TRBV3-1 (or the pseudogene TRBV3-2) and TRBJ1-2; D call uncertain. The CDR3 length is 14 residues. Looked up from germline, CDR1 is LGHDT and CDR2 is YNNKEL (reference sequence). V lost 1 base and J 7 bases, leaving 13 bases between the germline ends. CDR3 sequence (DNA): TGTGCCAGCAGCCAAGTATGGGGAGCGGGTGGCTACACCTTC. Its protein product is CASSQVWGAGGYTF.

This clone was counted between two and nine times. This chain uses TRBV7-9 with TRBJ2-2; 11 bases are shared with TRBD1. This CDR3 is built from 18 residues. Per germline, CDR1 SEHNR and CDR2 FQNEAQ (reference sequence). Trimming removed 2 bases from V and 5 bases from J; junction bases left unmatched: 10. CDR3 amino acids: CASSLTPMGQGETGELFF. CDR3 nucleotides: TGTGCCAGCAGCTTAACTCCCATGGGACAGGGGGAAACCGGGGAGCTGTTTTTT.

This sequence joins TRBV7-8 and TRBJ2-7; the D gene is possibly TRBD1 (5 bases). V was pared by 0 bases and J by 2 bases, with 14 bases between. Germline V gene lookup returns CDR1 SGHVS and CDR2 FQNEAQ. The CDR3 extends over 16 amino acids. For the CDR3, the DNA is TGTGCCAGCAGCTTAGCGTGGTCGGACACAGCCTACGAGCAGTACTTC. This sequence encodes CASSLAWSDTAYEQYF.

The chain links TRBV28 to TRBJ1-1; a possible D gene is TRBD1 (5 bases). V shed 8 bases and J shed 4 bases, with 14 bases lying between them. The CDR3 sequence is 13 residues long. Germline values: CDR1 MDHEN, CDR2 SYDVKM. The CDR3 DNA reads as TGTGCCAGCGGTGGGGGAGGGTCCACTGAAGCTTTCTTT. Residues: CASGGGGSTEAFF.